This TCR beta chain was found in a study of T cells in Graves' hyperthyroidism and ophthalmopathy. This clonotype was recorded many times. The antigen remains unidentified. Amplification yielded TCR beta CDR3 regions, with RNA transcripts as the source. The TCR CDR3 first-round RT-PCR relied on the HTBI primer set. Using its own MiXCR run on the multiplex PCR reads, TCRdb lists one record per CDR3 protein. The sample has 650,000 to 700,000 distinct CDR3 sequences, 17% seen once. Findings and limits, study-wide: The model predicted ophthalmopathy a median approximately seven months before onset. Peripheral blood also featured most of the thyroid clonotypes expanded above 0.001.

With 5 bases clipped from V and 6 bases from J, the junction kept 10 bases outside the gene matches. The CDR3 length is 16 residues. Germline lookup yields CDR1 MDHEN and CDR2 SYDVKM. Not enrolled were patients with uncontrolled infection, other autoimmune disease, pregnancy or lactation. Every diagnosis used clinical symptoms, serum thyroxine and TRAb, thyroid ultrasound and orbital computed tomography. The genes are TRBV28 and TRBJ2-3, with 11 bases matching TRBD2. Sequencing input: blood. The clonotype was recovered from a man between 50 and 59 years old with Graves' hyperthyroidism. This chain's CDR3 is CASSIRLAGLRDTQYF. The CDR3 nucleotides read TGTGCCAGCAGTATAAGACTAGCGGGGCTCAGGGATACGCAGTATTTT. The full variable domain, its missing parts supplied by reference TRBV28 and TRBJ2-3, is DVKVTQSSRYLVKRTGEKVFLECVQDMDHENMFWYRQDPGLGLRLIYFSYDVKMKEKGDIPEGYSVSREKKERFSLILESASTNQTSMYLCASSIRLAGLRDTQYFGPGTRLTVL.